Presented here are 20 T cell receptor beta chains from one specimen sequenced in a study of T-cell memory formation after mild COVID-19 (dated by TCRdb to the early 2020s). The library was generated by 5' RACE. The sequencer listed for this sample is Illumina NovaSeq 6000. TCRdb redid the processing of the public reads, applying fastp at Q25 and MiXCR, and retained in-frame beta chains. Under each unique CDR3 protein, matching rows form one entry showing the most common genes and DNA. The sample profile shows about 150,000 distinct CDR3 sequences; roughly 31% of them were found once. 9.5% to 15% of the sample comes from the top ten. The source material was PBMCs or a T cell subset sorted from them (not recorded which). The receptors shown here come from an adult woman who had mild COVID-19 (a few samples of this study predate the infection). The sample titles of this study are shuffled in the database, so cell type and time point are left out; the donor was told from shared clones.

This clonotype was picked up a small number of times. The chain uses TRBV7-3 and TRBJ1-6; D unclear. The CDR3 has 14 residues. Germline V lookup: CDR1 SGHTA, CDR2 FQGTGA. Trimming cost V 5 bases and J 7 bases, with 12 bases left between them. This chain's CDR3 is CASSPGIGNSPLHF. The CDR3 DNA reads TGTGCCAGCAGCCCGGGTATTGGGAATTCACCCCTCCACTTT.

This clonotype was seen a few times. The chain links TRBV20-1 to TRBJ1-3; tentative D call: TRBD1 (6 bases). V was shortened by 4 bases and J by 1 base, with 20 bases between the two germline ends. This CDR3 is built from 17 residues. Germline assignment: CDR1 DFQATT and CDR2 SNEGSKA (reference sequence). CDR3 region: CSATSRQRGISGNTIYF. For the CDR3, the DNA is TGCAGTGCTACCTCCCGACAGAGGGGGATTTCTGGAAACACCATATATTTT.

The chain links TRBV5-1 to TRBJ2-3, with 10 bases lining up with TRBD1. CDR3 size: 16 residues. V shed 2 bases, J shed 5 bases, and the junction held 8 bases outside the gene matches. Germline assignment: CDR1 SGHRS and CDR2 YFSETQ. In DNA, the CDR3 is TGCGCCAGCAGCTTTGGCGGGACAGGGGTCGGAGATACGCAGTATTTT. Amino acid sequence: CASSFGGTGVGDTQYF.

The rearrangement uses TRBV6-5 and TRBJ1-5; 7 positions match TRBD1. Germline lookup yields CDR1 MNHEY and CDR2 SVGAGI. V dropped 5 bases and J dropped 0; count of bases not matched to a gene: 4. The CDR3 has 15 residues. CDR3 DNA: TGTGCCAGCAGTGTAGCAGGGGGTAGCAATCAGCCCCAGCATTTT. Amino acid sequence: CASSVAGGSNQPQHF.

This chain joins TRBV7-3 and TRBJ2-1, with D unresolved. Germline loops: CDR1 SGHTA, CDR2 FQGTGA. This CDR3 contains 13 residues. V lost 1 base to trimming and J lost 10 bases, with 11 bases between them. CDR3 sequence: CASSLMLTAEQFF. CDR3 in DNA: TGTGCCAGCAGCTTAATGTTGACGGCAGAGCAGTTCTTC.

V usage is TRBV20-1 and J usage is TRBJ1-1, with D unresolved. Trimming took off 0 bases at V and 6 bases at J, with 11 bases between the two ends. CDR1 and CDR2 (germline): DFQATT, SNEGSKA (reference sequence). This CDR3 is built from 13 residues. CDR3 residues: CSARDITAAEAFF. The CDR3 DNA follows: TGCAGTGCTAGAGATATAACGGCCGCTGAAGCTTTCTTT.

This clonotype was picked up a small number of times. V gene TRBV27 combines with J gene TRBJ2-1; TRBD2 matches 7 bases. Germline CDR1 MNHEY, CDR2 SMNVEV (reference sequence). The CDR3 contains 12 residues. Trimming at V came to 3 bases and at J to 10 bases, leaving 3 bases not matched to a gene. For the CDR3, the DNA is TGTGCCAGCAGTTTTGCGGGAGACGAGCAGTTCTTC. It codes for CASSFAGDEQFF.

V and J are TRBV6-5 and TRBJ2-3; 9 nucleotides match TRBD2. CDR3 length equals 15 residues. Germline lookup yields CDR1 MNHEY and CDR2 SVGAGI. V lost 2 bases and J lost 4; bases outside the gene matches: 4. CDR3 amino acids: CASSYGGRDPDTQYF. The CDR3 DNA is TGTGCCAGCAGTTACGGCGGGAGGGACCCAGATACGCAGTATTTT.

This rearrangement joins TRBV20-1 to TRBJ2-5; D remains ambiguous. The V end was cut by 5 bases, the J end by 0 bases, with 7 bases between. The V gene's germline CDR1 is DFQATT and CDR2 SNEGSKA (reference sequence). CDR3 length equals 12 residues. The CDR3 protein is CSARRNQETQYF. CDR3 coding DNA: TGCAGTGCTCGACGGAACCAAGAGACCCAGTACTTC.

The rearrangement joins TRBV12-3 or TRBV12-4 to TRBJ1-5; possible D gene TRBD1, 6 bases. Trimming removed 5 bases from V and 4 bases from J, with 12 bases in between. The CDR3 covers 14 residues. CDR3 DNA: TGTGCCAGCAGTGTGACAGGTAAAAATCAGCCCCAGCATTTT. It codes for CASSVTGKNQPQHF.

The count of this clonotype is one. This chain connects TRBV10-3 to TRBJ2-3; possibly TRBD1 or TRBD2 for D (7 bases each). CDR3 length: 14 amino acids. V was shortened by 3 bases and J by 5 bases, with 12 bases between the two germline ends. CDR1 ENHRY and CDR2 SYGVKD come from the germline V gene. CDR3 amino acids: CAISESRGGDTQYF. The DNA for the CDR3 is TGTGCCATCAGTGAATCCAGGGGGGGAGATACGCAGTATTTT.

CDR3 sequence reads: CAVSSGQGREQFF. DNA of the CDR3: TGTGCCGTATCCTCGGGACAGGGAAGGGAGCAGTTCTTC. This chain uses TRBV24-1 with TRBJ2-1, with TRBD1 matching 9 bases. CDR3 length: 13 residues. V lost 12 bases and J lost 10; bases outside the gene matches: 12. Germline assignment: CDR1 KGHDR and CDR2 SFDVKD.

This clonotype was counted between two and nine times. The rearrangement links TRBV4-3 to TRBJ2-7; 7 bases agree with TRBD1. The CDR3 spans 13 residues. The germline V gene encodes CDR1 LGHNA and CDR2 YSLEER. After removal of 8 bases from V and 4 bases from J, the junction contained 8 bases not matched to a gene. The CDR3 nucleotides read TGCGCCAGCGGGCCAGGGACAGTTTACGAGCAGTACTTC. As protein: CASGPGTVYEQYF.

This clonotype was seen a few times. The chain couples TRBV29-1 to TRBJ1-1; D remains unclear. The CDR3 spans 10 residues. Germline CDR1 SQVTM, CDR2 ANQGSEA. The V gene lost 3 bases and the J gene lost 7 bases, with 6 bases spanning the gap. CDR3 nucleotides: TGCAGCGTTGAGCTCCTTGAAGCTTTCTTT. Translating gives CSVELLEAFF.

This clonotype has a handful of counts. The V and J genes are TRBV7-9 and TRBJ2-3, with D possibly matching TRBD2 (5 bases). Trimming took off 4 bases at V and 1 base at J, with 12 bases between the two ends. Germline CDR1 reads SEHNR; CDR2 reads FQNEAQ (reference sequence). This CDR3 has 15 residues. The DNA for the CDR3 is TGTGCCAGCAGCTCAGCGGAGGCACGCACAGATACGCAGTATTTT. It yields the protein CASSSAEARTDTQYF.

This chain uses TRBV29-1 with TRBJ2-2, with 7 nucleotides matching TRBD1. V lost 6 bases to trimming and J lost 2 bases; unmatched junction nucleotides: 6. Germline assignment: CDR1 SQVTM and CDR2 ANQGSEA. The CDR3 has 14 amino acids. The CDR3 DNA is TGCAGCGTCTGGGACAGCCCTAACACCGGGGAGCTGTTTTTT. Translation gives CSVWDSPNTGELFF.

The rearrangement links TRBV20-1 to TRBJ2-1; D is possibly TRBD2 (5 bases). Germline CDR1 and CDR2: DFQATT and SNEGSKA (reference sequence). Trimming cost V 0 bases and J 6 bases, with 9 bases left between them. This CDR3 contains 13 residues. As DNA, the CDR3 is TGCAGTGCTAGAGATACGAGCGGCAATGAGCAGTTCTTC. This encodes CSARDTSGNEQFF.

This clonotype was detected only a few times. The V call is TRBV24-1, the J call TRBJ2-7; no firm D call. Trimming stripped 3 bases from V and 2 bases from J, with 1 base between. CDR3 length: 11 amino acids. Germline V gene lookup returns CDR1 KGHDR and CDR2 SFDVKD. CDR3 region: CATSDTYEQYF. CDR3 DNA sequence: TGTGCCACCAGTGATACCTACGAGCAGTACTTC.

This clonotype was seen a few times. The gene calls are TRBV6-1 and TRBJ1-5; D is undetermined. This CDR3 contains 16 residues. Trimming removed 2 bases from V and 0 bases from J, with 11 bases in between. Germline V CDR1 and CDR2: MNHNS, SASEGT. CDR3 DNA: TGTGCCAGCAGTGAATTAGAGGCCTATAGCAATCAGCCCCAGCATTTT. Its translation is CASSELEAYSNQPQHF.

This clonotype was seen a few times. The chain employs TRBV4-1 and TRBJ2-3; TRBD2 aligns across 9 bases. CDR1 MGHRA and CDR2 YSYEKL come from the germline V gene. Trimming removed 0 bases from V and 4 bases from J; junction bases left unmatched: 5. The CDR3 has 16 residues. CDR3 DNA sequence: TGCGCCAGCAGCCAAGAAGAGCGGGAGGTTCCAGATACGCAGTATTTT. Amino acid sequence: CASSQEEREVPDTQYF.